This T cell receptor beta chain was identified during a study of T cells after yellow fever vaccination. With 0 bases removed from V and 0 bases from J, the gap between germline ends came to 12 bases. Per the germline V gene, CDR1 is LGHNA and CDR2 is YSLEER. The CDR3 extends over 18 amino acids. In its sample, this clonotype was seen a few times. Antigen: not known. Study-level points and caveats: Booster sampling recovered most clones from primary vaccination (96% CD4, roughly 86% CD8). Sorted repertoires could include abundant contaminating clonotypes from bulk cells. Some clonotypes, a small share, were shared between CD4 and CD8 compartments.

Researchers made TCR cDNA using 5'RACE template switching, and this step added a universal primer site and UMIs. MiXCR was run by TCRdb on the 5' RACE reads, yielding one entry per CDR3 protein. Among 450,000 to 550,000 distinct CDR3 sequences listed, 15% to 20% were seen once. The chain has TRBV4-3 and TRBJ2-6; perhaps D is TRBD1 or TRBD2 (5 bases each). The sequencing here drew on PBMCs, taken 15 days after the yellow fever booster vaccination. This sequence originates from a man in his thirties or forties who received the YFV17D yellow fever vaccine. The CDR3 DNA is TGCGCCAGCAGCCAAGAACCCGGGACCCTCTCTGGGGCCAACGTCCTGACTTTC. The encoded protein is CASSQEPGTLSGANVLTF.